The T cell receptor (beta chain) under discussion was sequenced for a study of blood T cell repertoires in COVID-19. Study as a whole: T cells, B-cell-depleted T cells, or PBMCs supplied cDNA or gDNA.

Germline V gives CDR1 GTSNPN, CDR2 SVGIG (reference sequence). The CDR3 spans 19 residues. V was pared by 3 bases and J by 3 bases, with 26 bases between. The protocol was immunoSEQ multiplex PCR, while the TCRdb copy is restricted to in-frame clones and leaves out a portion. The sample includes just under 90,000 clones, 88% of them seen just once. Source material: peripheral blood. The genes are TRBV30 and TRBJ1-4; unclear D gene. This TCR was recovered from a woman of 80 years or more with acute or convalescent COVID-19. The CDR3 reads CAWRALGDPEARPNEKLFF. The CDR3 DNA reads as TGTGCCTGGAGGGCCCTAGGCGACCCAGAGGCTCGGCCTAATGAAAAACTGTTTTTT.